The present T cell receptor (beta chain) was sequenced within a study of CD8 T cells in ankylosing spondylitis. TCRdb itself ran the 5' RACE reads through MiXCR, one entry per CDR3 protein. The data hold approximately 250,000 distinct CDR3 sequences, with about 24% observed a single time. This clonotype was observed a few times. V was cut by 2 bases and J by 2 bases, with 9 bases left in between. This CDR3 comprises 14 residues. What was sequenced was blood, either unsorted or a sorted T cell fraction (not recorded which). This sequence joins TRBV12-3 or TRBV12-4 and TRBJ2-5; perhaps TRBD1 as D (5 bases). The TCR comes from a male donor with ankylosing spondylitis or in good health (not recorded which). This CDR3 is CASSLFRAQETQYF. For the CDR3, the DNA is TGTGCCAGCAGTTTATTCAGGGCACAAGAGACCCAGTACTTC.